Presented here are 18 T cell receptor beta chains from one specimen sequenced in a study of shared clonotypes between healthy human individuals (dated by TCRdb to 2018 to 2020). Preparation of the library involved the immunoSEQ multiplex PCR assay. TCRdb's version of the immuneACCESS table is confined to in-frame rearrangements and falls short of the full clone set. An unresolved V gene accounts for under half of the shortfall where checked; the remainder is of unknown origin. The sample table holds 470,000 or so clones, of which 81% were seen once. Approximately 12% of the sample goes to the ten largest clones. Material: PBMCs. All receptors derive from a woman in her thirties or forties in good health. Some clones in this sample may be carry-over from other donors' samples.

This clone was counted between two and nine times. The gene calls are TRBV5-8 and TRBJ1-2; D unresolved. This CDR3 is 15 amino acids long. V lost 4 bases and J lost 2, with 15 bases in between. Germline-derived CDR1 and CDR2 are SGHTS and YDEGEE. The CDR3 bases are TGTGCCAGCAGCCCTCTTCCGAGGAGGAACTATGGCTACACCTTC. This gives the protein CASSPLPRRNYGYTF.

V usage is TRBV2 and J usage is TRBJ2-4; 8 bases line up with TRBD2. J lost 1 base, V lost 7 bases, and 9 bases had no gene match. CDR3 length equals 16 residues. Per the germline V gene, CDR1 is SNHLY and CDR2 is FYNNEI. CDR3 sequence: CASIRGTSRAKNIQYF. CDR3 bases: TGTGCCAGCATTCGCGGGACTAGTAGGGCCAAAAACATTCAGTACTTC. The variable domain in full, with the rest retrieved from reference TRBV2 and TRBJ2-4, is EPEVTQTPSHQVTQMGQEVILRCVPISNHLYFYWYRQILGQKVEFLVSFYNNEISEKSEIFDDQFSVERPDGSNFTLKIRSTKLEDSAMYFCASIRGTSRAKNIQYFGAGTRLSVL.

The chain links TRBV10-3 to TRBJ2-5, with D hard to call. This CDR3 has 12 residues. Trimming cost V 3 bases and J 5 bases, with 7 bases left between them. Per germline, CDR1 ENHRY and CDR2 SYGVKD. The CDR3 DNA reads TGTGCCATCAGTGATTTTTGGGAGACCCAGTACTTC. The encoded protein is CAISDFWETQYF.

About this clone itself: One end of the junction does not line up with germline, which may come from a read error. CDR3 sequence reads: CASSLSRGNEQFF. The CDR3 coding sequence is TGTGCTAGCAGCCTCTCTAGGGGGAATGAGCAGTTCTTC. The chain combines TRBV7-7 with TRBJ2-1; tentative D call: TRBD1 (6 bases). This CDR3 comprises 13 residues. Germline lookup yields CDR1 SSHAT and CDR2 FNYEAQ (reference sequence).

V gene TRBV6-5 combines with J gene TRBJ2-1; D is possibly TRBD1 or TRBD2 (5 bases each). This CDR3 has 13 amino acids. The V gene lost 0 bases and the J gene lost 15 bases, with 15 bases spanning the gap. Looked up from germline, CDR1 is MNHEY and CDR2 is SVGAGI. CDR3 residues: CASSYSSGPTRFF. As DNA, the CDR3 is TGTGCCAGCAGTTACTCGTCGGGACCTACGCGGTTCTTC.

The rearrangement links TRBV2 to TRBJ2-5; 7 nucleotides line up with TRBD1. There are 14 residues in the CDR3. Trimming cost V 6 bases and J 1 base; bases outside gene matches: 5. From germline, CDR1 is SNHLY and CDR2 FYNNEI. CDR3 DNA sequence: TGTGCCAGCAGCAGGGGGAGCCCCCAAGAGACCCAGTACTTC. Amino acid sequence: CASSRGSPQETQYF.

The genes are TRBV30 and TRBJ2-4; no definite D call. V was cut by 0 bases and J by 3 bases, with 15 bases left in between. The CDR3 is made up of 16 amino acids. Germline lookup yields CDR1 GTSNPN and CDR2 SVGIG (reference sequence). CDR3 nucleotide sequence: TGTGCCTGGAGTGTACCCGCGCCCTCTGACAAAAACATTCAGTACTTC. This sequence encodes CAWSVPAPSDKNIQYF.

The V gene is TRBV5-1, the J gene TRBJ2-5; the D gene could be TRBD1 or TRBD2 (5 bases each). Trimming removed 2 bases at V and 2 bases at J, with 10 bases between. The CDR3 is made up of 14 amino acids. Looked up from germline, CDR1 is SGHRS and CDR2 is YFSETQ. The chain's CDR3 is CASSFQGVQETQYF. In DNA, the CDR3 is TGCGCCAGCAGCTTCCAGGGAGTACAAGAGACCCAGTACTTC.

On this clone itself: This is likely an artifact of a read error, given a far larger clone one base away. The rearrangement joins TRBV6-6 to TRBJ2-3, with no clear D. Per the germline V gene, CDR1 is MNHNY and CDR2 is SVGAGI (reference sequence). The length of the CDR3 is 11 residues. The germline V and J ends were trimmed by 6 bases and 4 bases, with 5 bases remaining between them. CDR3 protein: CASRGADTQYF. CDR3 DNA sequence: TGTGCCAGCAGGGGCGCAGATACGCAGTATTTT.

To note about this clone: A far bigger clonotype differs at one base, so this is likely a read error. The V call is TRBV5-6, the J call TRBJ2-2, with TRBD1 as a possible D gene (6 bases). In germline, CDR1 is SGHDT, CDR2 YYEEEE. The length of the CDR3 is 16 residues. The CDR3 is CASSRLTARDTEELFF. CDR3 sequence (DNA): TGTGCCAGCAGCCGCCTAACAGCCAGGGACACCGAGGAGCTGTTTTTT.

This chain links TRBV4-2 with TRBJ2-1, with D unresolved. Per germline, CDR1 LGHNA and CDR2 YNFKEQ. Trimming shortened V by 0 bases and J by 10 bases, and 4 bases separated the two germline ends. CDR3 length equals 11 residues. The CDR3 spells CASSQDSEQFF. The CDR3 region has the DNA TGTGCCAGCAGCCAAGATAGCGAGCAGTTCTTC.

The chain employs TRBV7-6 and TRBJ2-2; 10 bases align to TRBD2. V was clipped by 1 base and J by 4 bases; unmatched bases: 12. The CDR3 totals 19 residues. CDR1 SGHVS and CDR2 FNYEAQ come from the germline V gene. In DNA, the CDR3 is TGTGCCAGCAGCTTAGGGGCTAGCGGGAGACCCCGCGGCACCGGGGAGCTGTTTTTT. This gives the protein CASSLGASGRPRGTGELFF.

To note about this clone: A far larger clone differs by one base, so this is likely a read error. V usage is TRBV18 and J usage is TRBJ1-5; unclear D gene. The V end lost 5 bases, the J end lost 10 bases, and 21 bases lay between the germline ends. The germline V gene encodes CDR1 KGHSH and CDR2 LQKENI. There are 15 residues in the CDR3. CDR3 protein: CASSAEVDKAGPQHF. The CDR3 nucleotides read TGTGCCAGCTCAGCTGAGGTCGACAAGGCGGGTCCCCAGCATTTT. The variable domain in full, with the rest retrieved from reference TRBV18 and TRBJ1-5, is NAGVMQNPRHLVRRRGQEARLRCSPMKGHSHVYWYRQLPEEGLKFMVYLQKENIIDESGMPKERFSAEFPKEGPSILRIQQVVRGDSAAYFCASSAEVDKAGPQHFGDGTRLSIL.

V and J are TRBV28 and TRBJ1-2, with no clear D. V dropped 6 bases and J dropped 2 bases, with 10 bases sitting between them. Per germline, CDR1 MDHEN and CDR2 SYDVKM. The CDR3 covers 13 residues. CDR3: CASSLARNYGYTF. DNA for the CDR3: TGTGCCAGCAGCCTGGCCAGAAACTATGGCTACACCTTC.

This chain joins TRBV5-1 and TRBJ2-3, with 12 bases matching TRBD2. Germline CDR1 reads SGHRS; CDR2 reads YFSETQ. Losses at the gene ends were 3 bases for V and 4 bases for J; bases not matched to a gene: 6. The CDR3 runs to 16 residues. CDR3: CASSSLTSGSSDTQYF. The CDR3 nucleotides are TGCGCCAGCAGCTCCCTGACTAGCGGGAGTTCAGATACGCAGTATTTT. Together with reference TRBV5-1 and TRBJ2-3, the CDR3 gives the full variable domain: KAGVTQTPRYLIKTRGQQVTLSCSPISGHRSVSWYQQTPGQGLQFLFEYFSETQRNKGNFPGRFSGRQFSNSRSEMNVSTLELGDSALYLCASSSLTSGSSDTQYFGPGTRLTVL.

The chain uses TRBV18 and TRBJ2-7; 14 positions match TRBD2. The CDR3 totals 15 residues. V shed 3 bases, J shed 5 bases, and the junction held 3 bases outside the gene matches. Germline CDR1 KGHSH, CDR2 LQKENI. The CDR3 coding sequence is TGTGCCAGCTCACCGGGACTAGCGGGAGTAGACGAGCAGTACTTC. It codes for CASSPGLAGVDEQYF.

This clone has just one count. The V and J genes are TRBV30 and TRBJ1-1, with D possibly matching TRBD1 (5 bases). V shed 7 bases and J shed 8 bases, with 20 bases lying between them. The CDR3 length is 13 residues. The V gene's germline CDR1 is GTSNPN and CDR2 SVGIG (reference sequence). For the CDR3, the DNA is TGTGCCTTTATGGGACTTCCCGGAGGGGAAGCTTTCTTT. Translated, it gives CAFMGLPGGEAFF.

This clone was picked up a small number of times. The chain carries TRBV1 and TRBJ1-2; the table gives TRBD1 as D, unverified against the DNA. TRBV1 is noted as a pseudogene. This CDR3 has 16 amino acids. The DNA for the CDR3 is TGCACCAGCAGCCCCCGCAACAGGGGGCCTCGCTATGGCTACACCTTC. It encodes CTSSPRNRGPRYGYTF.